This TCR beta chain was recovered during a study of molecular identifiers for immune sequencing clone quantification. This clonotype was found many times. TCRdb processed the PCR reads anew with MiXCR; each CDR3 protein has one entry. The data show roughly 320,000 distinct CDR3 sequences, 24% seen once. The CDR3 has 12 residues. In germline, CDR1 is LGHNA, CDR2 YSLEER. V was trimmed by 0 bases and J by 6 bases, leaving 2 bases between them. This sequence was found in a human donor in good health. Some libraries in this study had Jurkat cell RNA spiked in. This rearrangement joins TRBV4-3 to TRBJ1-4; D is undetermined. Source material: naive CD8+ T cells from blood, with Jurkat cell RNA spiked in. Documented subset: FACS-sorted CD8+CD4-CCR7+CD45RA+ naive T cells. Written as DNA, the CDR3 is TGCGCCAGCAGCCAAGATTATGAAAAACTGTTTTTT. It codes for CASSQDYEKLFF.